This T cell receptor beta chain appears in the sequencing data of a study of lymphopenia after photon versus proton radiotherapy. A remark on this clone: Its antigen is unidentified.

Only in-frame clones appear in the TCRdb table, and some are missing; sequencing was by immunoSEQ multiplex PCR. The sample gives 10,000 to 15,000 clones, 70% to 90% of which show up once; 2.5% to 4% is in the top ten. The germline V gene has CDR1 SGHDT and CDR2 YYEEEE. Trimming cost V 0 bases and J 4 bases, with 15 bases left between them. The length of the CDR3 is 16 residues. Points from the study as a whole: Better survival with proton therapy was suggested as possible, not demonstrated. Under photons, naive T cells and diversity fell while effector/memory populations rose. Oligoclonal CD8+ Temra expansion after nadir drove photon patients' diversity drop. Post-nadir TCR diversity decline inversely tracked overall survival among those who died.

This sequence was found in a man aged 60-69 years with pancreatic cancer. The V and J genes are TRBV5-6 and TRBJ2-3, with D tentatively TRBD2 (7 bases). The sample here was peripheral blood, taken from a patient treated with proton-based radiotherapy. The CDR3 region is CASSLVGPGGPDTQYF. CDR3 coding DNA: TGTGCCAGCAGCTTGGTTGGCCCGGGGGGCCCAGATACGCAGTATTTT.